This TCR beta chain was captured by sequencing in a study of STAT5B mutations in CD4+ large granular lymphocyte leukemia (dated 2022 in TCRdb). Describing the broader study: Among the healthy controls, the CDR3 'QG' motif was associated with a particular HLA allele. The study compared the TCRbeta repertoires of patients with CD4+ T-cell large granular lymphocyte leukemia against the TCRbeta repertoires of healthy blood donors. The purity of purified fractions was confirmed by flow cytometry on FACSCanto II or FACSVerse to exceed 95% among lymphocytes. General study outcomes and caveats: Main leukemic clonotypes were private to each patient, although roughly 23% appeared at low frequency in other patients' non-leukemic repertoires. Compared with healthy CD4+ repertoires, CD4-sorted patient repertoires appeared more clonal, and this difference remained even after the putative leukemic clones were removed. Data were not HLA-matched; higher clonality in CD4+ versus CD8+ T-LGLL could reflect the relatively small sample size. TRBV06-family usage was enriched among the top patient clones (8/27) compared with healthy controls (2/35).

The CDR3 contains 16 residues, cysteine and phenylalanine counted. The CDR3 DNA has 48 bases and is translated from base 1. V is pruned by 5 bases and J by 4 bases, leaving 7 bases of the junction without a gene match. Reading the germline V gene (reference sequence) gives CDR1 WNHNN and CDR2 SYGVQD. Points on this clone: Its antigen target is currently unknown. The record has no base qualities; no much larger clone is one base away.

The immunoSEQ assay at survey resolution was used to sequence TCRbeta rearrangements from genomic DNA. Concerning the study's data processing: In the TCR sequencing data, the smallest productive clonotype frequency that could be detected was 2.59 x 10-5. Analyses included only productive TCRbeta rearrangements, meaning complete and in-frame sequences. Simpson clonality, calculated in the immunoSEQ Analyzer version 3.0, was used as the measure of sample clonality. Based on frequency, clones were grouped as very rare, small, medium, large (1-20%) or hyperexpanded (>20%). OLGA 1.2.3 estimated generation probabilities, VDJtools produced V-gene circos plots, VDJdb was queried for specificities, and GLIPH identified CDR3 motifs. The source is immuneACCESS, and TCRdb retained only in-frame sequences with V and J called. Part of the clones is not carried over; for the studies checked, unresolved V genes explain less than half of this, and the remainder is unexplained. V and J calls and clone size are copied from that table; D and trimming were computed from the DNA. In this sample the table shows 20,000 or so clones, less than 80% of which occur a single time. The top ten clones comprise about 4% of the sample.

Buffy coats from around 37 blood donors, supplied by the Finnish Red Cross blood service, were used as healthy controls. All TCR-sequenced material derived from peripheral blood: patient blood samples and healthy donor buffy coats. Peripheral blood mononuclear cells were isolated by Ficoll-Hypaque gradient centrifugation. Magnetic purification was used to isolate CD4+ cells from the buffy coats of the healthy controls. The Gentra Puregene Cell and Tissue kit was used for genomic DNA extraction, and quantification was performed on a Qubit 2.0 fluorometer. Rearrangement joined TRBV10-1 to TRBJ2-5, and 13 bases in between align with TRBD2. The receptor's source is a human donor in good health. The sample was CD4+ T cells from blood buffy coats. The CDR3 loop reads CASSLGLAGSVETQYF. The DNA sequence is given as TGCGCCAGCAGTTTGGGACTAGCGGGATCTGTAGAGACCCAGTACTTC.